These T cell receptor beta chains were read from a single sample in a study of radiotherapy plus CTLA-4 blockade in lung cancer. TCRdb's copy holds only in-frame clones and misses some; the assay was immunoSEQ multiplex PCR. The table includes tens of thousands of clones, about four fifths detected once. The sequencing used peripheral blood, collected from a patient treated with radiotherapy plus ipilimumab. The origin of the receptors is a human donor with non-small cell lung cancer who had stable disease on radiotherapy plus ipilimumab. The CDR3 runs from the conserved cysteine through the conserved F or W. The D gene is left open where the match is weak. Size tells how often a clone was seen (once, few, many) or the class of an expanded clone, and some rows leave it out.

v_gene,j_gene,abundance,d_gene,CDR3nt,CDR3aa
TRBV9,TRBJ2-5,.,TRBD2,TGTGCCAGCAGCGTAGCGGGGGGGGGAGAGACCCAGTACTTC,CASSVAGGGETQYF
TRBV2,TRBJ2-7,few,.,TGTGCCAGCAGTGAAGCGCTCCCGGCCGAGCAGTACTTC,CASSEALPAEQYF
TRBV11-2,TRBJ2-5,.,TRBD1,TGTGCCAGCAGCCTCGGACAGGGTGAGGACGAGACCCAGTACTTC,CASSLGQGEDETQYF
TRBV30,TRBJ2-7,.,.,TGTGCCTGGAGTGTCCCCGGAATCACCTACGAGCAGTACTTC,CAWSVPGITYEQYF
TRBV30,TRBJ2-6,.,TRBD2,TGTGCCTGGAGGGTAGCGGGGACTGGGGCCAACGTCCTGACTTTC,CAWRVAGTGANVLTF
TRBV7-3,TRBJ2-2,.,TRBD1,TGTGCCAGCAGCTTCGGGACAGGGTCCACCGGGGAGCTGTTTTTT,CASSFGTGSTGELFF
TRBV19,TRBJ1-6,few,.,TGTGCCAGTAGTATCCGGGGAACTAATTCACCCCTCCACTTT,CASSIRGTNSPLHF
TRBV27,TRBJ2-7,.,.,TGTGCCAGCAGTTTAAAACTCGAGCGCGAGCAGTACTTC,CASSLKLEREQYF
TRBV11-2,TRBJ2-3,.,.,TGTGCCAGCAGCTTAACGGGGAGCACAGATACGCAGTATTTT,CASSLTGSTDTQYF
TRBV2,TRBJ2-2,.,TRBD1,TGTGCCAGCAGTGCCGGGACAGGGTTAACCGGGGAGCTGTTTTTT,CASSAGTGLTGELFF
TRBV6-5,TRBJ1-1,.,.,TGTGCCAGCAGTTACGTCGGGCAGGGACTGAACACTGAAGCTTTCTTT,CASSYVGQGLNTEAFF
TRBV20-1,TRBJ1-5,.,.,TGCAGTGCTAGTAGGGACCAGCCCCAGCATTTT,CSASRDQPQHF
TRBV10-3,TRBJ2-1,.,.,TGTGCCATCAGTGAGACCGGGAAGCAGGGAGGCGAGCAGTTCTTC,CAISETGKQGGEQFF
TRBV27,TRBJ1-5,.,.,TGTGCCAGCAGTCCTCTCCAGGGGAACCCTCGCAATCAGCCCCAGCATTTT,CASSPLQGNPRNQPQHF
TRBV28,TRBJ2-1,.,TRBD2,TGTGCCAGCAGTTCATTTACTAGCGGGAGTGCCAATGAGCAGTTCTTC,CASSSFTSGSANEQFF